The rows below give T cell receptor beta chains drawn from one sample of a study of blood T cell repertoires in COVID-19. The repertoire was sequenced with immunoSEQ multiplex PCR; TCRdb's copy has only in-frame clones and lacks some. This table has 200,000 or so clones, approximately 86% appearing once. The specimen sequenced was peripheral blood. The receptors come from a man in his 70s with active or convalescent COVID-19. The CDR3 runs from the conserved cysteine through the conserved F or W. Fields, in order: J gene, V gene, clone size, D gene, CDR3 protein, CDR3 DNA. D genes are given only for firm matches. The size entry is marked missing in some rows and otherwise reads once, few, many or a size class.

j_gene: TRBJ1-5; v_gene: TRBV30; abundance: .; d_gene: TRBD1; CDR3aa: CAWSVGGPGGRQPQHF; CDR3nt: TGTGCCTGGAGTGTTGGGGGGCCAGGGGGCAGGCAGCCCCAGCATTTT
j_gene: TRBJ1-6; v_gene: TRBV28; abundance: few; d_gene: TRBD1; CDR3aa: CATRGQFHSPLHF; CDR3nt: TGTGCCACCCGGGGACAGTTCCATTCACCCCTCCACTTT
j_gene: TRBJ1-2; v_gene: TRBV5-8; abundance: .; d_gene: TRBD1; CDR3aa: CASSPRTGEVCCYTF; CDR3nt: TGTGCCAGCAGCCCGAGAACAGGGGAGGTCTGTTGCTACACCTTC
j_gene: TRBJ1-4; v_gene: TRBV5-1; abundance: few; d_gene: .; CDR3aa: CASSAGTTNEKLFF; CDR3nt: TGCGCCAGCAGCGCCGGGACAACTAATGAAAAACTGTTTTTT
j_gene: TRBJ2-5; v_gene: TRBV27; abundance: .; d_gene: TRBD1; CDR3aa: CASTGTGGIGETQYF; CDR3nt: TGTGCCAGCACCGGGACAGGGGGTATTGGGGAGACCCAGTACTTC
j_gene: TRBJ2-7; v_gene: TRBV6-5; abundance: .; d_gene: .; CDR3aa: CATEDALYEQYF; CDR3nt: TGTGCCACGGAGGACGCTTTATACGAGCAGTACTTC
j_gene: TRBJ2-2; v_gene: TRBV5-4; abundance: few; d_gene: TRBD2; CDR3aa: CASSLGLAGGHTGELFF; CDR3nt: TGTGCCAGCAGCTTGGGGCTAGCGGGGGGGCATACCGGGGAGCTGTTTTTT
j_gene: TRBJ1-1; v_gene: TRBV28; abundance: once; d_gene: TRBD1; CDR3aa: CASSFTGVTEAFF; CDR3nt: TGTGCCAGCAGTTTTACAGGGGTTACTGAAGCTTTCTTT
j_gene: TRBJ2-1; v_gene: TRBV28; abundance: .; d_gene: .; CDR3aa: CASSLGGEQFF; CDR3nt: TGTGCCAGCAGTTTAGGGGGGGAGCAGTTCTTC
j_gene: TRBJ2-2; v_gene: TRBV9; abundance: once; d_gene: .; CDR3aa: CASSVGRDTGELFF; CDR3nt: TGTGCCAGCAGCGTAGGCCGCGACACCGGGGAGCTGTTTTTT
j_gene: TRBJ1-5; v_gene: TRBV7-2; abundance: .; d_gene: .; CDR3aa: CATRQNSNQPQHF; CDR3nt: TGTGCCACCAGACAGAATAGCAATCAGCCCCAGCATTTT
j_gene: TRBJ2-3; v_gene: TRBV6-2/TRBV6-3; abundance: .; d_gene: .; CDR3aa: CASSYRGIASTDTQYF; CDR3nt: TGTGCCAGCAGTTACCGGGGGATTGCTAGCACAGATACGCAGTATTTT
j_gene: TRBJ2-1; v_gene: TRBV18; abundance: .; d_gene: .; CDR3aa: CASSPLRGEQFF; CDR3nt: TGTGCCAGCTCACCACTTAGGGGGGAGCAGTTCTTC
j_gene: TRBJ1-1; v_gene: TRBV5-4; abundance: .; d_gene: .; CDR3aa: CASSPGGAGDTEAFF; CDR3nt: TGTGCCAGCAGCCCGGGAGGGGCGGGCGACACTGAAGCTTTCTTT
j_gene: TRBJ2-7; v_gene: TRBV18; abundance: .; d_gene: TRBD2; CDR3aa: CASSQGTSGRAEQYF; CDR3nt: TGTGCCAGCTCACAAGGGACTAGCGGGAGGGCCGAGCAGTACTTC
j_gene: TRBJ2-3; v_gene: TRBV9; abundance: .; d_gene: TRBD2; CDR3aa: CASSVEVGLATQYF; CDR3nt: TGTGCCAGCAGCGTAGAAGTGGGACTAGCTACGCAGTATTTT
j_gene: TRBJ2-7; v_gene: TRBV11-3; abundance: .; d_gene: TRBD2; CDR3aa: CASSLNLAGVSEQYF; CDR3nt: TGTGCCAGCAGCTTAAACCTAGCGGGAGTGAGCGAGCAGTACTTC
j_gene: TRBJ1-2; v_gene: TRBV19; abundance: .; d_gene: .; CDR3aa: CASSYQGSTIRYGYTF; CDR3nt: TGTGCCAGTAGTTATCAGGGATCCACCATTAGGTATGGCTACACCTTC
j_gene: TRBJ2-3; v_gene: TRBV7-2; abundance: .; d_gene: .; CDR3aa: CASSSMTRTDTQYF; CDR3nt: TGTGCCAGCAGCTCCATGACACGCACAGATACGCAGTATTTT
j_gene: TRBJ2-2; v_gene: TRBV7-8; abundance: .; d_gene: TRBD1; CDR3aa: CASSPRTGGTGELFF; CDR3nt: TGTGCCAGCAGCCCCCGGACAGGGGGCACCGGGGAGCTGTTTTTT
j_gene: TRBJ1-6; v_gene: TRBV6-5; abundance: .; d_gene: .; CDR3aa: CASNPSSYNSPLHF; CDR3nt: TGTGCCAGCAACCCTAGCTCCTATAATTCACCCCTCCACTTT
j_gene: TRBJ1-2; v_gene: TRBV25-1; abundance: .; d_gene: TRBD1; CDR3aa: CASSRAGTGRGYTF; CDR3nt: TGTGCCAGCAGTCGTGCCGGGACAGGGCGTGGCTACACCTTC
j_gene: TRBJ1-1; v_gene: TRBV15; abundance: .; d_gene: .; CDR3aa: CATSTGGLETEAFF; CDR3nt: TGTGCCACCAGCACGGGGGGATTGGAGACTGAAGCTTTCTTT
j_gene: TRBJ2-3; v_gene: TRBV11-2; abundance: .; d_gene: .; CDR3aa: CASSLLPSTDTQYF; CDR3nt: TGTGCCAGCAGCTTGCTACCCAGCACAGATACGCAGTATTTT
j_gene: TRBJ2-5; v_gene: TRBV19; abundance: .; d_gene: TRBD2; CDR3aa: CASKRRGSGSQETQYF; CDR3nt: TGTGCCAGCAAACGGCGGGGTAGCGGGAGCCAAGAGACCCAGTACTTC
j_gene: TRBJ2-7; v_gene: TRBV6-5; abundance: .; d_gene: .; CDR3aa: CASTPSFYEQYF; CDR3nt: TGTGCCAGCACTCCGTCCTTCTACGAGCAGTACTTC
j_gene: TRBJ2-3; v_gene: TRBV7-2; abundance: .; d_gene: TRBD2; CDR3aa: CASSLVAGDTEDTQYF; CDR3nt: TGTGCCAGCAGCTTAGTTGCGGGAGATACTGAGGATACGCAGTATTTT
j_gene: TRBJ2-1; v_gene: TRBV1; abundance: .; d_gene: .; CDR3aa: CTSSQGTSYKNEQFF; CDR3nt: TGCACCAGCAGCCAGGGGACTAGTTACAAGAATGAGCAGTTCTTC
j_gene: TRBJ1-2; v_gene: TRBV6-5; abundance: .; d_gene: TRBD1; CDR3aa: CASRRGQFSRGYTF; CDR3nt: TGTGCCAGCAGGCGGGGACAGTTTTCCAGGGGCTACACCTTC
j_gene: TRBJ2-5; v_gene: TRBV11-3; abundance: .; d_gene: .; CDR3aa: CASSSGQVGGETQYF; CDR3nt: TGTGCCAGCAGCTCCGGACAGGTGGGGGGAGAGACCCAGTACTTC
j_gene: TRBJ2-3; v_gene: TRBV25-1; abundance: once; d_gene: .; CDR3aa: CASSADWYTQYF; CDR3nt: TGTGCCAGCAGTGCTGACTGGTATACGCAGTATTTT
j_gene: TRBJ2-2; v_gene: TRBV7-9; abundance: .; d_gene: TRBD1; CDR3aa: CASSERDRGYTGELFF; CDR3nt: TGTGCCAGCAGCGAACGGGACAGGGGCTACACCGGGGAGCTGTTTTTT
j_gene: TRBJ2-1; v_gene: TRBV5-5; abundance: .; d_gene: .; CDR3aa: CASSLASVTEQFF; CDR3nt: TGTGCCAGCAGCTTGGCCAGTGTCACTGAGCAGTTCTTC
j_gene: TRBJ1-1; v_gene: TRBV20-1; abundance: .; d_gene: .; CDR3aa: CSANEGRAFF; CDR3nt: TGCAGTGCTAATGAGGGGAGAGCTTTCTTT
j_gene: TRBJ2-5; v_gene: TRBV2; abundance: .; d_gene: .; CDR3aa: CASRTSSARETQYF; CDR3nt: TGTGCCAGCAGGACCTCTAGCGCGCGCGAGACCCAGTACTTC
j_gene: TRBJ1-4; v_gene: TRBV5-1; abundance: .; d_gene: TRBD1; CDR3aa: CASSLAGGGLNEKLFF; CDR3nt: TGCGCCAGCAGCTTGGCAGGGGGCGGACTTAATGAAAAACTGTTTTTT
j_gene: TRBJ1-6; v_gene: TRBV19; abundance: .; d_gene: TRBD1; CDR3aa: CASSIGTGHNSPLHF; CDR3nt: TGTGCCAGTAGTATCGGGACAGGGCATAATTCACCCCTCCACTTT
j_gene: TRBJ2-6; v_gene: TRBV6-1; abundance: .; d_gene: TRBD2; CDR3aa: CASSGRRGDSGSGANVLTF; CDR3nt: TGTGCCAGCAGTGGGAGGCGGGGGGATTCGGGCTCTGGGGCCAACGTCCTGACTTTC
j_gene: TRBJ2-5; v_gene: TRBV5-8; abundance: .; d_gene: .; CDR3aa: CASSQELAGNQETQYF; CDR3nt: TGTGCCAGCAGCCAAGAGTTGGCGGGGAACCAAGAGACCCAGTACTTC
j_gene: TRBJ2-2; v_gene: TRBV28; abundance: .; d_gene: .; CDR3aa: CASISAGTTNTGELFF; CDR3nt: TGTGCCAGTATCTCCGCCGGGACAACGAACACCGGGGAGCTGTTTTTT
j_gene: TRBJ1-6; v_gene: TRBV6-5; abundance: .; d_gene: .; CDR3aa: CASSYGLGRGYTPLHF; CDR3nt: TGTGCCAGCAGTTATGGGCTGGGACGGGGGTATACACCCCTCCACTTT